The rows below give T cell receptor beta chains drawn from one sample of a study of shared clonotypes between healthy human individuals. The table came from immunoSEQ multiplex PCR; TCRdb's copy has only in-frame clones and leaves some out. Of 750,000 to 1,000,000 clones listed, about 91% were seen once; the top ten hold approximately 25%. Material: naive CD8+ T cells sorted from blood. These receptor sequences come from a man aged 30 to 45 in good health. The CDR3 runs from the conserved cysteine through the conserved F or W. A D gene is named only where the DNA matches it firmly. Only some rows state a clone size, as once, few, many or a class for expanded clones.

abundance: .
v_gene: TRBV29-1
j_gene: TRBJ2-2
d_gene: TRBD2
CDR3nt: TGCAGCGTTGTGGGACTAGCGGGGGTCGGGGAGCTGTTTTTT
CDR3aa: CSVVGLAGVGELFF

abundance: once
v_gene: TRBV7-2
j_gene: TRBJ1-2
d_gene: .
CDR3nt: TGTGCCATCAGATCTCGGCACCTCTATGGCTACACCTTC
CDR3aa: CAIRSRHLYGYTF

abundance: .
v_gene: TRBV28
j_gene: TRBJ2-2
d_gene: TRBD2
CDR3nt: TGTGCCAGCAGCCCACTAGCGGGAGGGCCCCCCGGGGAGCTGTTTTTT
CDR3aa: CASSPLAGGPPGELFF

abundance: .
v_gene: TRBV27
j_gene: TRBJ1-5
d_gene: .
CDR3nt: TGTGCCAGCAGACCAGGACAGAGCAATCAGCCCCAGCATTTT
CDR3aa: CASRPGQSNQPQHF

abundance: .
v_gene: TRBV28
j_gene: TRBJ2-5
d_gene: TRBD2
CDR3nt: TGTGCCAGCAGTGAAACTAGCGGGAGGGCCGGGGAGACCCAGTACTTC
CDR3aa: CASSETSGRAGETQYF

abundance: .
v_gene: TRBV18
j_gene: TRBJ2-1
d_gene: .
CDR3nt: TGTGCCAGCTCAACCACAGGGACGTGGGACAATGAGCAGTTCTTC
CDR3aa: CASSTTGTWDNEQFF

abundance: .
v_gene: TRBV9
j_gene: TRBJ2-3
d_gene: TRBD1
CDR3nt: TGTGCCAGCAGTCTTGAGGGGGCGCTCAGCACAGATACGCAGTATTTT
CDR3aa: CASSLEGALSTDTQYF

abundance: .
v_gene: TRBV6-6
j_gene: TRBJ2-1
d_gene: .
CDR3nt: TGTGCCAGCGGCCCCGGGCCTTACAATGAGCAGTTCTTC
CDR3aa: CASGPGPYNEQFF

abundance: .
v_gene: TRBV11-2
j_gene: TRBJ2-1
d_gene: TRBD1
CDR3nt: TGTGCCAGCAGCTCTACAGGGGGCGTATGGAATGAGCAGTTCTTC
CDR3aa: CASSSTGGVWNEQFF

abundance: .
v_gene: TRBV14
j_gene: TRBJ2-5
d_gene: .
CDR3nt: TGTGCCAGCAGCCAGATTGGGTGGGAGACCCAGTACTTC
CDR3aa: CASSQIGWETQYF

abundance: .
v_gene: TRBV19
j_gene: TRBJ1-4
d_gene: .
CDR3nt: TGTGCCAGTAGTATTGGTGAAAAACTGTTTTTT
CDR3aa: CASSIGEKLFF